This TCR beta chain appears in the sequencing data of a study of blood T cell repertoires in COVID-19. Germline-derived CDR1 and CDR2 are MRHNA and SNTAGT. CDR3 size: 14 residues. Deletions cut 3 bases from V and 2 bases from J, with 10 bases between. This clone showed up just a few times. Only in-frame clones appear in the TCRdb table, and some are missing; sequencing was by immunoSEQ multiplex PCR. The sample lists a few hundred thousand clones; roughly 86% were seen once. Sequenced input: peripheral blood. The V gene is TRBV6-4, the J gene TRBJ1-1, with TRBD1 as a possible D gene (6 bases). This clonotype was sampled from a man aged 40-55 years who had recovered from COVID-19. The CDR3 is CASSDTDRNTEAFF. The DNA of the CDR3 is TGTGCCAGCAGTGATACGGACAGAAACACTGAAGCTTTCTTT.